This T cell receptor beta chain was sequenced in a study of PD-1 blockade in classical Hodgkin lymphoma. Study-level findings and limits: Compared with baseline, CD4+ but not CD8+ TCR diversity had risen significantly by C4D1.

This CDR3 has 14 residues. CDR1 is SGHTS and CDR2 is YDEGEE in the germline V gene. Deletions cut 1 base from V and 2 bases from J, with 7 bases between. Brentuximab vedotin exposure varied among the patients, all of whom had relapsed after autologous stem cell transplantation. It was by magnetic negative selection that CD8+ T cells were isolated from thawed PBMCs. Classifying best responses yielded complete response, partial response or progressive disease. This clone was observed a few times. Its cognate antigen is unknown. Produced via immunoSEQ multiplex PCR; TCRdb's table is partial and in-frame only. The sample has roughly 3,000 clones, around 71% seen once.

The chain recombines TRBV5-8 with TRBJ1-5; the D is unclear. The sequencing here drew on CD8+ T cells from blood, taken at baseline. The receptor was isolated from a human donor with classical Hodgkin lymphoma. The CDR3 DNA reads as TGTGCCAGCAGCTTGAGGACGGGCAATCAGCCCCAGCATTTT. Translation: CASSLRTGNQPQHF.